The 22 T cell receptor beta chains listed next were all sequenced from one sample in a study of CD8 T cells in ankylosing spondylitis. TCRdb re-called the 5' RACE reads through MiXCR, storing one row per CDR3 protein. The table lists around 25,000 distinct CDR3 sequences, 10% to 15% of them singletons. The sequenced sample was blood. The receptors come from a male donor with ankylosing spondylitis or in good health (not recorded which).

Only a few counts were recorded for this clonotype. The chain has TRBV2 and TRBJ2-2; maybe TRBD1 (6 bases). V dropped 7 bases and J dropped 4 bases, with 13 bases sitting between them. Looked up from germline, CDR1 is SNHLY and CDR2 is FYNNEI. There are 14 residues in the CDR3. CDR3 sequence reads: CASTSDRSTGELFF. The CDR3 coding sequence is TGTGCCAGCACTTCCGACAGGTCCACCGGGGAGCTGTTTTTT.

The chain links TRBV28 to TRBJ2-3; 7 bases match TRBD1. Trimming took 5 bases from V and 1 from J; bases not matched to a gene: 6. CDR3 length equals 15 residues. Germline V gene lookup returns CDR1 MDHEN and CDR2 SYDVKM. The CDR3 is CASSPAGGRTDTQYF. CDR3 sequence (DNA): TGTGCCAGCAGTCCGGCAGGGGGACGCACAGATACGCAGTATTTT.

The sample holds many counts of this clonotype. DNA for the CDR3: TGCAGTGCACGGACGGACAATGAGCAGTTCTTC. This gives the protein CSARTDNEQFF. This rearrangement joins TRBV20-1 to TRBJ2-1; D gene ambiguous. V shed 6 bases and J shed 5 bases, with 8 bases lying between them. Germline CDR1 reads DFQATT; CDR2 reads SNEGSKA (reference sequence). The CDR3 has 11 amino acids.

This clonotype came up a few times. The rearrangement uses TRBV20-1 and TRBJ2-3, with unresolved D. Germline-derived CDR1 and CDR2 are DFQATT and SNEGSKA (reference sequence). V gave up 1 base and J gave up 2 bases, with 7 bases separating them. CDR3 length: 13 amino acids. The CDR3 region has the DNA TGCAGTGCTAGAGTCTACTACACAGATACGCAGTATTTT. It translates to CSARVYYTDTQYF.

This clonotype was found a few times. The genes are TRBV7-2 and TRBJ1-1; D is unclear. The germline CDR1 and CDR2 sequences are SGHTA and FQGNSA. The CDR3 runs 14 residues. The V and J ends lost 0 bases and 1 base respectively, with 6 bases between them. CDR3 sequence (DNA): TGTGCCAGCAGCTTAGCCGGCACGAACACTGAAGCTTTCTTT. Its protein product is CASSLAGTNTEAFF.

This clonotype was recorded a few times. CDR3 sequence: CASKSGPEELFF. Written as DNA, the CDR3 is TGTGCCAGCAAATCCGGCCCCGAGGAGCTGTTTTTT. The rearrangement links TRBV28 to TRBJ2-2; D call uncertain. Per germline, CDR1 MDHEN and CDR2 SYDVKM. Trimming left V 7 bases short and J 10 bases short, with 13 bases between. The CDR3 runs 12 residues.

This clonotype has at least ten counts. The chain is built from TRBV4-3 and TRBJ2-1; a weak D match, TRBD1 (5 bases). Looked up from germline, CDR1 is LGHNA and CDR2 is YSLEER. CDR3 size: 14 residues. Trimming removed 2 bases from V and 8 bases from J, with 13 bases in between. CDR3 bases: TGCGCCAGCAGCCAATTAGGCAGGGCCCATGAGCAGTTCTTC. Its protein is CASSQLGRAHEQFF.

The V and J genes are TRBV27 and TRBJ2-2; 8 bases match TRBD2. V gave up 3 bases and J gave up 4 bases; unmatched junction bases: 4. CDR1 and CDR2 from the germline V gene are MNHEY and SMNVEV (reference sequence). The CDR3 is 15 amino acids. The CDR3 region is CASSFGGGGTGELFF. DNA for the CDR3: TGTGCCAGCAGTTTCGGGGGGGGAGGCACCGGGGAGCTGTTTTTT.

In this sample, this clonotype turned up many times. This chain uses TRBV20-1 with TRBJ2-5; D is unresolved. V lost 3 bases to trimming and J lost 7 bases, with 12 bases between them. The CDR3 covers 12 residues. From germline, CDR1 is DFQATT and CDR2 SNEGSKA (reference sequence). The CDR3 spells CSASSLYGTQYF. Written as DNA, the CDR3 is TGCAGTGCTAGTTCCTTATATGGGACCCAGTACTTC.

This clonotype was observed at least ten times. V and J are TRBV28 and TRBJ1-1, with D tentatively TRBD1 (6 bases). Germline V gene lookup returns CDR1 MDHEN and CDR2 SYDVKM. The CDR3 contains 16 residues. V was cut by 2 bases and J by 7 bases, with 20 bases left in between. The CDR3 protein is CASSLLPGDRRFEAFF. CDR3 bases: TGTGCCAGCAGTTTACTACCAGGGGACCGACGGTTTGAAGCTTTCTTT.

This clonotype came up a few times. This sequence joins TRBV7-3 and TRBJ2-5; tentative D call: TRBD1 (6 bases). The V gene lost 2 bases and the J gene lost 7 bases, with 17 bases spanning the gap. This CDR3 has 15 residues. CDR1 is SGHTA and CDR2 is FQGTGA in the germline V gene. CDR3 in amino acids: CASSLGGLPGGTQYF. In nucleotides, the CDR3 is TGTGCCAGCAGCTTAGGGGGCCTCCCGGGTGGGACCCAGTACTTC.

This clonotype has ten or more counts. The rearrangement links TRBV20-1 to TRBJ2-1; 7 bases are a match to TRBD1. CDR3 length: 16 residues. After removal of 6 bases from V and 0 bases from J, the junction contained 11 bases not matched to a gene. Germline lookup yields CDR1 DFQATT and CDR2 SNEGSKA (reference sequence). The DNA for the CDR3 is TGCAGTGCCAGACAGGGCGCACGCTTCTCCTACAATGAGCAGTTCTTC. It specifies CSARQGARFSYNEQFF.

This clonotype was seen a handful of times. The rearrangement joins TRBV7-2 to TRBJ1-5; D gene ambiguous. The germline V gene encodes CDR1 SGHTA and CDR2 FQGNSA. The ends were cut back, 1 base at V and 0 bases at J, with 7 bases in the middle. The CDR3 has 15 amino acids. The CDR3 DNA sequence: TGTGCCAGCAGCTTAGGGAGGGCTAGCAATCAGCCCCAGCATTTT. Translation: CASSLGRASNQPQHF.

This clonotype was observed at least ten times. V usage is TRBV5-1 and J usage is TRBJ2-2; D is undetermined. CDR1 is SGHRS, CDR2 YFSETQ, per germline. The length of the CDR3 is 16 residues. V was cut by 0 bases and J by 6 bases, with 15 bases left in between. The CDR3 here is CASSLDMASVAGELFF. Written as DNA, the CDR3 is TGCGCCAGCAGCTTGGATATGGCCTCGGTGGCCGGGGAGCTGTTTTTT.

This sequence joins TRBV12-3 or TRBV12-4 and TRBJ2-2, with D possibly TRBD1 on 5 matching bases. With 1 base removed from V and 4 bases from J, the gap between germline ends came to 10 bases. The CDR3 length is 15 residues. The CDR3 bases are TGTGCCAGCAGTTTAGTTCAGGGTGGCACCGGGGAGCTGTTTTTT. It yields the protein CASSLVQGGTGELFF.

This clonotype occurred many times. V is TRBV28 and J is TRBJ1-5; 7 nucleotides align to TRBD1. This CDR3 spans 14 amino acids. CDR1 and CDR2 (germline): MDHEN, SYDVKM. V shed 7 bases, J shed 0 bases, and the junction held 3 bases outside the gene matches. CDR3 sequence: CASNRGFSNQPQHF. DNA of the CDR3: TGTGCCAGCAACAGGGGTTTTAGCAATCAGCCCCAGCATTTT.

At least ten counts were recorded for this clonotype. The rearrangement uses TRBV9 and TRBJ2-3; 7 nucleotides match TRBD2. The CDR3 totals 14 residues. Per germline, CDR1 SGDLS and CDR2 YYNGEE. The V gene end was trimmed by 0 bases and the J gene end by 6 bases; junction bases not matched to a gene: 4. Here the CDR3 DNA reads TGTGCCAGCAGCGTAGAGGGAGGGACCGATACGCAGTATTTT. Protein product: CASSVEGGTDTQYF.

V is TRBV12-3 or TRBV12-4 and J is TRBJ2-2; D uncertain. The CDR3 has 15 residues. The ends were cut back, 5 bases at V and 0 bases at J, with 10 bases in the middle. CDR3 nucleotides: TGTGCCAGCAGTCAACAGAGTCCGAACACCGGGGAGCTGTTTTTT. This sequence encodes CASSQQSPNTGELFF.

This clonotype appeared many times. The DNA of the CDR3 is TGTGCCAGTAGTATACTTCGGACAGGGATCGGCGAAAAACTGTTTTTT. Amino acids: CASSILRTGIGEKLFF. The J gene is TRBJ1-4, the V gene TRBV19, with TRBD1 identical over 8 bases. CDR3 length equals 16 residues. Per germline, CDR1 LNHDA and CDR2 SQIVND (reference sequence). With 2 bases clipped from V and 8 bases from J, the junction kept 10 bases outside the gene matches.

This clonotype was seen a few times. The chain carries TRBV27 and TRBJ2-7; 7 nucleotides match TRBD1. From germline, CDR1 is MNHEY and CDR2 SMNVEV (reference sequence). There are 12 residues in the CDR3. Trimming took 5 bases from V and 3 from J; bases not matched to a gene: 1. The CDR3 region is CASSDRVYEQYF. CDR3 in DNA: TGTGCCAGCAGTGACAGGGTCTACGAGCAGTACTTC.

This clonotype has just one count. This chain joins TRBV5-4 and TRBJ2-5; tentative D call: TRBD2 (6 bases). CDR3 length equals 13 residues. Germline V gene lookup returns CDR1 SGHNT and CDR2 YYREEE (reference sequence). Trimming stripped 5 bases from V and 1 base from J, with 9 bases between. The CDR3 protein is CASRRDFQETQYF. In DNA, the CDR3 is TGTGCCAGCAGGAGGGACTTCCAAGAGACCCAGTACTTC.

Ten or more counts support this clonotype. The V and J genes are TRBV29-1 and TRBJ2-1; TRBD1 matches 7 bases. V shed 6 bases and J 7 bases; nucleotides not matched to a gene: 6. CDR1 is SQVTM and CDR2 is ANQGSEA in the germline V gene. The CDR3 is 12 residues long. CDR3 in DNA: TGCAGCGTACCAGGACAGGCTAATGAGCAGTTCTTC. Translated: CSVPGQANEQFF.